This TCR beta chain was sequenced for a study of blood T cell repertoires in COVID-19. At the level of the study: Acute and convalescent COVID-19 samples came from the United States, Italy and Spain. Sample material is recorded as cDNA or gDNA derived from T cells, B-cell-depleted T cells, or PBMCs.

As handled by the study authors: Estimation of nucleated cell counts relied on the amplification of reference gene primers. Measured with immunoSEQ multiplex PCR; TCRdb has only the in-frame clones, and not every one. D and trimming were read from the DNA, whereas the V and J calls and clone size are those reported in that table. There are some 170,000 clones in the sample; around 81% occur only once, and approximately 9.9% lies in the top ten. Germline V CDR1 and CDR2: MNHNS, SASEGT. CDR3 length: 17 residues. Trimming removed 2 bases from V and 2 bases from J, with 16 bases in between. The specimen sequenced was peripheral blood. This TCR was sampled from a man in his sixties with active or convalescent COVID-19. The gene calls are TRBV6-1 and TRBJ1-3; D possibly corresponds to TRBD1 (5 bases). The CDR3 protein is CASSERVGGWAGNTIYF. CDR3 sequence (DNA): TGTGCCAGCAGTGAACGGGTTGGGGGGTGGGCTGGAAACACCATATATTTT.